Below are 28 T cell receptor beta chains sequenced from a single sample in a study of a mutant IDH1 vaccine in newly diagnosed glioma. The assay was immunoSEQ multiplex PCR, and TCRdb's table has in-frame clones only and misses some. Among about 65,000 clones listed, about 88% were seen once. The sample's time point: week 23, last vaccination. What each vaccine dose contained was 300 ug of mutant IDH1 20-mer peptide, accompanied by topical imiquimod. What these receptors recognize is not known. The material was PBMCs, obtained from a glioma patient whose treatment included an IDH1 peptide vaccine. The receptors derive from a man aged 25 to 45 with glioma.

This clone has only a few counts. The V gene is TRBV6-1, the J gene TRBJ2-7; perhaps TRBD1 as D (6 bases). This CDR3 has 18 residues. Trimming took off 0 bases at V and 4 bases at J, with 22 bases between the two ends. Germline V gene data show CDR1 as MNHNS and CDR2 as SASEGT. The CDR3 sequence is CASSEAPHTPGHGYEQYF. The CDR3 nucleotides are TGTGCCAGCAGTGAAGCCCCCCATACCCCGGGACACGGATACGAGCAGTACTTC.

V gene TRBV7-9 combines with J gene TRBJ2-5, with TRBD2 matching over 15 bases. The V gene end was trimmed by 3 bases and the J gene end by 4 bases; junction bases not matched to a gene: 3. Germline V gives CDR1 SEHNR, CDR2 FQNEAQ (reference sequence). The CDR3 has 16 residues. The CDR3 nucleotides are TGTGCCAGCAGCTTGGGACTAGCGGGGGGTTCAGAGACCCAGTACTTC. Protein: CASSLGLAGGSETQYF. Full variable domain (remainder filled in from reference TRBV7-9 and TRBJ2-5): DTGVSQNPRHKITKRGQNVTFRCDPISEHNRLYWYRQTLGQGPEFLTYFQNEAQLEKSRLLSDRFSAERPKGSFSTLEIQRTEQGDSAMYLCASSLGLAGGSETQYFGPGTRLLVL.

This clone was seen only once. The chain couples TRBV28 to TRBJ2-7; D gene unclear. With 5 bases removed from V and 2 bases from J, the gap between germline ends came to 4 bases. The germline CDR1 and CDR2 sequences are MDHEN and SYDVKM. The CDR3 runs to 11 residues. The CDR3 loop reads CASSITYEQYF. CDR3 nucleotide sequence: TGTGCCAGCAGTATCACCTACGAGCAGTACTTC. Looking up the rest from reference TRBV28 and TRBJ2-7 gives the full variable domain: DVKVTQSSRYLVKRTGEKVFLECVQDMDHENMFWYRQDPGLGLRLIYFSYDVKMKEKGDIPEGYSVSREKKERFSLILESASTNQTSMYLCASSITYEQYFGPGTRLTVT.

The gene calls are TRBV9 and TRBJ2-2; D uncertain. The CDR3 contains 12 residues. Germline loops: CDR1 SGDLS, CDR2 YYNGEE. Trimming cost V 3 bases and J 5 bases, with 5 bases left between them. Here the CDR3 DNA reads TGTGCCAGCAGCGGAAGAACCGGGGAGCTGTTTTTT. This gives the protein CASSGRTGELFF.

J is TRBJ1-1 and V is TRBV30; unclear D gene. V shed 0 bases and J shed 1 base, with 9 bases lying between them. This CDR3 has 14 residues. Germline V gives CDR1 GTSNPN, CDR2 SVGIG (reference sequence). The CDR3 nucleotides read TGTGCCTGGAGTGTACTTGAAACGAACACTGAAGCTTTCTTT. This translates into CAWSVLETNTEAFF.

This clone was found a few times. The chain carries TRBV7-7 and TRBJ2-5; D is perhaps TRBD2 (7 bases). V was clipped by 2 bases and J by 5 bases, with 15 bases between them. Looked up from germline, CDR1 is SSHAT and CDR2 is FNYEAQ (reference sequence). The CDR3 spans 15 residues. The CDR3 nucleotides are TGTGCCAGCAGCTTATCTGAGGGGGGGCACGAGACCCAGTACTTC. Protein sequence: CASSLSEGGHETQYF.

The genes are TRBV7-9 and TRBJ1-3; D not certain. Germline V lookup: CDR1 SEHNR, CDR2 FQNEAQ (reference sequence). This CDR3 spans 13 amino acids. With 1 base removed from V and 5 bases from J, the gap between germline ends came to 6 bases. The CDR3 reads CASSLERRNTIYF. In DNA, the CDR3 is TGTGCCAGCAGCTTAGAGCGACGAAACACCATATATTTT.

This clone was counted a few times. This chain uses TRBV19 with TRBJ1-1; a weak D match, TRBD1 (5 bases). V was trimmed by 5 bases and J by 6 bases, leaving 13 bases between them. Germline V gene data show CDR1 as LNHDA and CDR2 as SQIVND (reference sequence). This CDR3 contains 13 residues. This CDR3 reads CASSWGPGSEAFF. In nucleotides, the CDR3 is TGTGCCAGTAGTTGGGGCCCTGGCTCTGAAGCTTTCTTT.

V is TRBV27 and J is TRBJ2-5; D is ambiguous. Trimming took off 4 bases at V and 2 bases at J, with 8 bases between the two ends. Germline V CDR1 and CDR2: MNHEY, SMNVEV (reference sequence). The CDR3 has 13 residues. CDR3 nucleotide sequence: TGTGCCAGCAGTTCTCCAAGACAAGAGACCCAGTACTTC. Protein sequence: CASSSPRQETQYF.

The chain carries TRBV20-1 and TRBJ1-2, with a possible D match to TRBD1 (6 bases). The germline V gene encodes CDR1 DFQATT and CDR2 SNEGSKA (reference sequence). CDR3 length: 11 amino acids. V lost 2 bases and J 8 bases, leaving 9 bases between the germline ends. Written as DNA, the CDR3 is TGCAGTGCTAGACAGGGGAGCGGCTACACCTTC. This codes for CSARQGSGYTF.

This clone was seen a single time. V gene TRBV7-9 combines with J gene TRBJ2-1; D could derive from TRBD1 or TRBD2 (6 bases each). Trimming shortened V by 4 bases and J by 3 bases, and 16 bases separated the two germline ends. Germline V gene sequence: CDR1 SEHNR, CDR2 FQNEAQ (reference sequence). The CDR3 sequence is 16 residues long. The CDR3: CASSSLRGADYNEQFF. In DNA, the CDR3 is TGTGCCAGCAGCTCTCTGAGGGGGGCCGACTACAATGAGCAGTTCTTC.

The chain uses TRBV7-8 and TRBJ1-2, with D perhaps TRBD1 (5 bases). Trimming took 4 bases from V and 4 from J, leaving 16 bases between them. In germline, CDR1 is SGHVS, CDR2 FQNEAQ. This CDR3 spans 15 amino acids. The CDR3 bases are TGTGCCAGCAGCTCCTACGCCAGGGATTTCTATGGCTACACCTTC. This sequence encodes CASSSYARDFYGYTF.

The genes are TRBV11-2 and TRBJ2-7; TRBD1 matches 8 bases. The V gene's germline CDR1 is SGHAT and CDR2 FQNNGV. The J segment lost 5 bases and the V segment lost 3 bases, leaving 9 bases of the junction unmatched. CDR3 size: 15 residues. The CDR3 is CASSLVSGGRDEQYF. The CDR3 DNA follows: TGTGCCAGCAGCTTGGTGTCAGGGGGCAGGGACGAGCAGTACTTC.

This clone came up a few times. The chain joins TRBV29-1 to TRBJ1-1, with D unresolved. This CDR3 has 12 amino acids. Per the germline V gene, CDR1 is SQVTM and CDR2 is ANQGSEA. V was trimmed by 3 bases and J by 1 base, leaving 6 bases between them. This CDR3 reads CSVDKGNTEAFF. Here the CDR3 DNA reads TGCAGCGTTGACAAGGGGAACACTGAAGCTTTCTTT.

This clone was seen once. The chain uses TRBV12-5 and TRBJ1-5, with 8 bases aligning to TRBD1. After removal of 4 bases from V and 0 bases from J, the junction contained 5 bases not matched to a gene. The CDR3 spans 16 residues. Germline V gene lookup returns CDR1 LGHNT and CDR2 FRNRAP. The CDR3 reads CASGSQGQVSNQPQHF. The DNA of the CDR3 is TGTGCTAGTGGTTCCCAGGGACAGGTTAGCAATCAGCCCCAGCATTTT.

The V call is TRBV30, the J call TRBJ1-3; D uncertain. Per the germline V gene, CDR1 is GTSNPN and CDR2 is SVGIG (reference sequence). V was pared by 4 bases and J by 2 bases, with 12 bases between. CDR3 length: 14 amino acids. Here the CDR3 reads CAWNMDRAGNTIYF. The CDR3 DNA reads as TGTGCCTGGAACATGGACCGAGCTGGAAACACCATATATTTT.

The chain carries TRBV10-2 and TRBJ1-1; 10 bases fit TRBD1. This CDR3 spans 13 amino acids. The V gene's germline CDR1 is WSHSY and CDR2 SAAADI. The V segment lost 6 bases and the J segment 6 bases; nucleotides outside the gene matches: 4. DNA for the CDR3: TGCGCCAGCAGGCCCGGACAGGGGGCTGAAGCTTTCTTT. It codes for CASRPGQGAEAFF.

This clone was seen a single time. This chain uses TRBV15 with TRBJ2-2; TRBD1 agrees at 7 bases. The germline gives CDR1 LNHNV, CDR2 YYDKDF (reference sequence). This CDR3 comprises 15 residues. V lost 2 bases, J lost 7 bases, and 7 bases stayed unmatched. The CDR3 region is CATSRREGAGGELFF. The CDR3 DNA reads TGTGCCACCAGCAGACGTGAGGGGGCCGGCGGGGAGCTGTTTTTT.

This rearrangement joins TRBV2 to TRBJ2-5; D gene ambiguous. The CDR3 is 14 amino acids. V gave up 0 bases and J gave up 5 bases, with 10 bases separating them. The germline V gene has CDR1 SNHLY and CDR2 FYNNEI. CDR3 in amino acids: CASSEAQSGETQYF. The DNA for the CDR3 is TGTGCCAGCAGTGAAGCCCAGTCCGGGGAGACCCAGTACTTC.

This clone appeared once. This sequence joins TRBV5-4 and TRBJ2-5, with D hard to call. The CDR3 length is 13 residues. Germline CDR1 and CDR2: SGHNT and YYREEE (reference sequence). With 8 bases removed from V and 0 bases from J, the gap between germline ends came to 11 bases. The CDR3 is CARGSEYQETQYF. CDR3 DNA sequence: TGTGCCAGGGGGTCGGAGTACCAAGAGACCCAGTACTTC.

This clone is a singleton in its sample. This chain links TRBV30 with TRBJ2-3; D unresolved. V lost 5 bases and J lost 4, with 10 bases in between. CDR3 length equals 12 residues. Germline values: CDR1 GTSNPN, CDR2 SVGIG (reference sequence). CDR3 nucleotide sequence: TGTGCCTGGGGGGTGGTGCCAGATACGCAGTATTTT. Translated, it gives CAWGVVPDTQYF.

The CDR3 protein is CASSYTRVVGSGANVLTF. Written as DNA, the CDR3 is TGCGCCAGCAGTTATACACGGGTAGTCGGCTCTGGGGCCAACGTCCTGACTTTC. The rearrangement joins TRBV5-1 to TRBJ2-6; D unresolved. Germline V gene data show CDR1 as SGHRS and CDR2 as YFSETQ. The ends were cut back, 5 bases at V and 0 bases at J, with 18 bases in the middle. The CDR3 covers 18 residues.

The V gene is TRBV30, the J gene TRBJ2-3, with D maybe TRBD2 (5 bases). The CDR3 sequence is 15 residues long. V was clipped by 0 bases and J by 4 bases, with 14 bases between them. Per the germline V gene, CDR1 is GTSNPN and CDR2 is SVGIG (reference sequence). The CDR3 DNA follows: TGTGCCTGGAGTGTAAGATCTTGGCGGGCAGATACGCAGTATTTT. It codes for CAWSVRSWRADTQYF.

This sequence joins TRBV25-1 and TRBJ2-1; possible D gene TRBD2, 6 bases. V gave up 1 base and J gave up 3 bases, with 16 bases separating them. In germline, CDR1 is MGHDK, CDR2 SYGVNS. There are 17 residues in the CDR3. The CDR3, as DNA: TGTGCCAGCAGTGAATGGAGCGGGTTGGGCAACTACAATGAGCAGTTCTTC. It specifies CASSEWSGLGNYNEQFF.

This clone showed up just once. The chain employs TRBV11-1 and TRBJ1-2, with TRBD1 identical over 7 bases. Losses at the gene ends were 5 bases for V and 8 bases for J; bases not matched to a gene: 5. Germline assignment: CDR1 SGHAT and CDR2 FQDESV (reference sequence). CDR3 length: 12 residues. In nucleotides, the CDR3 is TGTGCCAGCAGCCGGGACAGAGTAGGCTACACCTTC. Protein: CASSRDRVGYTF.

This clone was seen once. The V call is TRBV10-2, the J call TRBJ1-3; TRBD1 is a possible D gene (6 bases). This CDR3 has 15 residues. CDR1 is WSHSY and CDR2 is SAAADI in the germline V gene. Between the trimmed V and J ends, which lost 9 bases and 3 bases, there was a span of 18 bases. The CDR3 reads CARIPAGDGGNTIYF. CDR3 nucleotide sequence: TGCGCCAGGATCCCGGCAGGGGATGGTGGAAACACCATATATTTT.

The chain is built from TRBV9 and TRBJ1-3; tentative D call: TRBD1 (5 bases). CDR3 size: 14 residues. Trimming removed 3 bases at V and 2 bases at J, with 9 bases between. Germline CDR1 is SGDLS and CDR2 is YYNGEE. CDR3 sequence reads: CASSAETAGNTIYF. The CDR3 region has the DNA TGTGCCAGCAGCGCAGAGACAGCTGGAAACACCATATATTTT.

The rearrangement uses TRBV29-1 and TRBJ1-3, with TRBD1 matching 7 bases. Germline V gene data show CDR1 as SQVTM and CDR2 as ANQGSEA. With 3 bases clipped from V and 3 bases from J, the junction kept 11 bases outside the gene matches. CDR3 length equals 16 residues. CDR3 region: CSVETGNVQYGNTIYF. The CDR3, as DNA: TGCAGCGTTGAGACAGGGAACGTTCAGTATGGAAACACCATATATTTT.